These 6 T cell receptor beta chains came from one sample sequenced in a study of T cells after yellow fever vaccination. TCRdb reprocessed the 5' RACE reads via MiXCR and lists one record per CDR3 protein. The sample records some 500,000 distinct CDR3 sequences, 13% being singletons. Sequencing used PBMCs, obtained on the day of the yellow fever booster vaccination. The receptors shown here come from a man aged 25 to 45 who received the YFV17D yellow fever vaccine.

In this sample, this clonotype turned up many times. This chain uses TRBV7-2 with TRBJ1-6; D possibly corresponds to TRBD1 (6 bases). Trimming removed 7 bases at V and 5 bases at J, with 15 bases between. The germline V gene has CDR1 SGHTA and CDR2 FQGNSA. The CDR3 loop spans 15 amino acids. CDR3 region: CASTGRGADNSPLHF. For the CDR3, the DNA is TGTGCCAGCACGGGGCGGGGGGCGGATAATTCACCCCTCCACTTT.

J is TRBJ1-2 and V is TRBV5-6, with 7 bases aligning to TRBD1. This CDR3 has 15 residues. In germline, CDR1 is SGHDT, CDR2 YYEEEE. Unmatched junction bases numbered 12, after V lost 3 bases and J lost 7 bases. The CDR3 loop is CASSWSLGTALGYTF. CDR3 bases: TGTGCCAGCAGCTGGTCTCTCGGGACAGCTCTTGGCTACACCTTC.

The rearrangement uses TRBV6-5 and TRBJ2-7, with 7 nucleotides matching TRBD2. V lost 3 bases to trimming and J lost 2 bases; unmatched junction nucleotides: 1. Germline lookup yields CDR1 MNHEY and CDR2 SVGAGI. The CDR3 extends over 13 amino acids. The CDR3 region is CASSYGRAYEQYF. The CDR3 region has the DNA TGTGCCAGCAGTTATGGGAGGGCCTACGAGCAGTACTTC.

This chain joins TRBV20-1 and TRBJ2-3, with TRBD2 matching over 13 bases. The CDR3 contains 14 residues. V shed 4 bases, J shed 4 bases, and the junction held 2 bases outside the gene matches. CDR1 is DFQATT, CDR2 SNEGSKA, per germline (reference sequence). CDR3 nucleotide sequence: TGCAGTGCTACTGGACTAGCGGGAGCAGATACGCAGTATTTT. Its translation is CSATGLAGADTQYF.

This clonotype was observed many times. V and J are TRBV7-6 and TRBJ2-3; 8 positions match TRBD2. From germline, CDR1 is SGHVS and CDR2 FNYEAQ. Losses at the gene ends were 5 bases for V and 6 bases for J; bases not matched to a gene: 10. This CDR3 region has 15 residues. The CDR3: CASSQQAGERDTQYF. The CDR3 DNA reads as TGTGCCAGCAGCCAGCAAGCGGGAGAGCGGGATACGCAGTATTTT.

This clonotype was picked up a small number of times. The chain combines TRBV29-1 with TRBJ2-1; 7 bases are a match to TRBD2. The length of the CDR3 is 13 residues. Trimming took 3 bases from V and 9 from J; bases not matched to a gene: 8. CDR1 is SQVTM, CDR2 ANQGSEA, per germline. CDR3: CSVDGLAEGEQFF. The CDR3 DNA reads TGCAGCGTTGATGGCCTAGCGGAAGGTGAGCAGTTCTTC.